This T cell receptor (beta chain) was documented in a study of blood T cells in healthy people across ages. Findings and caveats of the study: The study regarded diversity estimates from one million T cells as underestimates.

Drawing of peripheral blood yielded 8.5 to 10 milliliters from each donor. Extraction yielded at least 5.5 micrograms of total RNA per sample. The germline CDR1 and CDR2 sequences are WSHSY and SAAADI. V was shortened by 0 bases and J by 3 bases, with 8 bases between the two germline ends. The CDR3 runs 14 residues. Next came a second PCR, run for 7 to 11 cycles, which used a sample-barcoded 5' primer along with a J-beta primer mix. TCRdb recomputed calls from the 5' RACE reads with MiXCR, one row per CDR3 protein. The table includes roughly 930,000 distinct CDR3 sequences, about 48% detected once. As to this clonotype: What it binds is unknown.

The V gene is TRBV10-2, the J gene TRBJ1-2, with D unresolved. The source is a man under 40 in good health. Sequenced input: blood. The CDR3 coding sequence is TGCGCCAGCAGTGAGTCGGGAAGTTACTATGGCTACACCTTC. Translated: CASSESGSYYGYTF.